The 28 T cell receptor beta chains below all came from one sample that was sequenced in a study of molecular identifiers for immune sequencing clone quantification. TCRdb re-called the PCR reads through MiXCR, storing one row per CDR3 protein. The sample comprises a few hundred thousand distinct CDR3 sequences, about 25% of which are singletons, and 0.7% to 0.9% rests with the top ten. The sample taken for sequencing was naive CD8+ T cells from blood, with Jurkat cell RNA spiked in. The subset is: FACS-sorted CD8+CD4-CCR7+CD45RA+ naive T cells. The source of these receptors is a human donor in good health. Some libraries in this study had Jurkat cell RNA spiked in.

A note on this clonotype: Being one base from a much bigger clone, this may be a read error. The genes are TRBV4-3 and TRBJ1-3; D remains unclear. The V gene lost 0 bases and the J gene lost 0 bases, with 9 bases spanning the gap. The CDR3 extends over 16 amino acids. Germline V gives CDR1 LGHNA, CDR2 YSLEER. The CDR3: CASSQDKGDSGNTIYF. The CDR3 nucleotides are TGCGCCAGCAGCCAAGATAAGGGCGACTCTGGAAACACCATATATTTT.

As concerns this clonotype: An end of the junction does not agree with germline; a read error may underlie this. The rearrangement joins TRBV6-5 to TRBJ1-1; D perhaps matches TRBD1 (5 bases). The germline CDR1 and CDR2 sequences are MNHEY and SVGAGI. The CDR3 runs to 15 residues. This CDR3 reads CASSKGSVLGTEAFF. In DNA form, the CDR3 reads TGTGCCAGCAGTAAGGGAAGTGTGCTGGGGACTGAGGCTTTCTTT.

In this sample, this clonotype turned up a few times. The CDR3 here is CASSPGTGKATDTQYF. The CDR3, as DNA: TGTGCCAGCAGCCCTGGGACAGGGAAGGCAACGGATACGCAGTATTTT. The gene calls are TRBV13 and TRBJ2-3, with TRBD1 matching 9 bases. CDR3 length: 16 amino acids. CDR1 is PRHDT, CDR2 FYEKMQ, per germline (reference sequence). The junction had 12 bases not matched to a gene; V was cut back by 5 bases and J by 6 bases.

In its sample, this clonotype was seen many times. The chain combines TRBV3-1 with TRBJ1-1; 9 positions match TRBD1. The CDR3 is 16 residues long. Trimming at V came to 0 bases and at J to 3 bases, leaving 5 bases not matched to a gene. Germline-derived CDR1 and CDR2 are LGHDT and YNNKEL (reference sequence). CDR3 coding DNA: TGTGCCAGCAGCCAAGACCATGGGACAGGGTACACTGAAGCTTTCTTT. It yields the protein CASSQDHGTGYTEAFF.

This clonotype was seen only a few times. V is TRBV24-1 and J is TRBJ2-1; 9 nucleotides align to TRBD2. In germline, CDR1 is KGHDR, CDR2 SFDVKD. The CDR3 has 17 amino acids. V was clipped by 3 bases and J by 3 bases; unmatched bases: 8. The DNA for the CDR3 is TGTGCCACCAGTGATGCTGCTAGCGGGACATACTACAATGAGCAGTTCTTC. Residues: CATSDAASGTYYNEQFF.

V and J are TRBV6-2 or TRBV6-3 and TRBJ2-7, with D tentatively TRBD2 (7 bases). CDR3 length: 16 amino acids. Trimming removed 2 bases at V and 2 bases at J, with 16 bases between. The germline gives CDR1 MNHEY, CDR2 SVGEGT. The CDR3 nucleotides read TGTGCCAGCAGTTACCCCTGGAGGGGGGGTGCCTACGAGCAGTACTTC. It specifies CASSYPWRGGAYEQYF.

V and J are TRBV5-5 and TRBJ1-5; D might be TRBD1 (5 bases). This CDR3 contains 14 residues. Germline V CDR1 and CDR2: SGHKS, YYEKEE (reference sequence). V lost 0 bases, J lost 3 bases, and 7 bases lay in between. CDR3 sequence (DNA): TGTGCCAGCAGCTTGGGACAGCTCAATCAGCCCCAGCATTTT. Its protein is CASSLGQLNQPQHF.

In its sample, this clonotype was seen a few times. The CDR3 DNA is TGTGCCAGCATCCGCACCACGGGCGAGCAGTTCTTC. This encodes CASIRTTGEQFF. V is TRBV12-3 or TRBV12-4 and J is TRBJ2-1, with D hard to call. Trimming left V 7 bases short and J 10 bases short, with 14 bases between. CDR3 length: 12 residues.

This clonotype was recorded at least ten times. The chain carries TRBV9 and TRBJ2-2, with 13 bases lining up with TRBD2. Per germline, CDR1 SGDLS and CDR2 YYNGEE. V dropped 3 bases and J dropped 1; count of bases not matched to a gene: 3. This CDR3 spans 17 amino acids. The chain's CDR3 is CASSGGLAGENTGELFF. CDR3 sequence (DNA): TGTGCCAGCAGCGGTGGACTAGCGGGAGAGAACACCGGGGAGCTGTTTTTT.

The chain combines TRBV27 with TRBJ2-7; 8 nucleotides match TRBD2. Germline V gives CDR1 MNHEY, CDR2 SMNVEV (reference sequence). The V segment lost 5 bases and the J segment 2 bases; nucleotides outside the gene matches: 14. CDR3 length: 17 residues. CDR3 sequence: CASSTRVESGGTYEQYF. In DNA form, the CDR3 reads TGTGCCAGCAGTACCCGAGTGGAATCGGGAGGGACCTACGAGCAGTACTTC.

This clonotype was counted ten times or more. CDR3 sequence reads: CASSKTGTGMTGELFF. Written as DNA, the CDR3 is TGTGCCAGCAGCAAGACCGGGACAGGGATGACCGGGGAGCTGTTTTTT. The chain employs TRBV13 and TRBJ2-2, with TRBD1 matching 9 bases. The CDR3 spans 16 residues. CDR1 and CDR2 from the germline V gene are PRHDT and FYEKMQ (reference sequence). Losses at the gene ends were 5 bases for V and 5 bases for J; bases not matched to a gene: 9.

Note on this clonotype: Given a much more abundant clone one base away, this may be a read error. In DNA form, the CDR3 reads TGCGCCAGCAGTTCTTTCACACGAGAAATTTATGGCTACACCTTC. Its translation: CASSSFTREIYGYTF. J is TRBJ1-2 and V is TRBV5-1; D unresolved. The ends were cut back, 5 bases at V and 5 bases at J, with 19 bases in the middle. The germline CDR1 and CDR2 sequences are SGHRS and YFSETQ. CDR3 length equals 15 residues.

The chain carries TRBV21-1 and TRBJ2-1; the table's D call, TRBD1, was not checked against the DNA. TRBV21-1 is classified as a pseudogene. The CDR3 has 18 residues. CDR3 nucleotide sequence: TGTGCCAGCAGCAGATTAGAGGACAGTTCTAGCCCCTACAATGAGCAGTTCTTC. It yields the protein CASSRLEDSSSPYNEQFF.

This chain uses TRBV27 with TRBJ1-3; a weak D match, TRBD1 (6 bases). Germline CDR1 MNHEY, CDR2 SMNVEV (reference sequence). The CDR3 runs to 18 residues. V was clipped by 2 bases and J by 0 bases, with 17 bases between them. The CDR3 DNA reads as TGTGCCAGCAGTTTAAGTGGGACACGCTTTTTCTCTGGAAACACCATATATTTT. It is translated as CASSLSGTRFFSGNTIYF.

This clonotype was seen only a few times. The V and J genes are TRBV4-3 and TRBJ1-2; TRBD1 aligns across 10 bases. Per the germline V gene, CDR1 is LGHNA and CDR2 is YSLEER. CDR3 length: 14 residues. With 3 bases clipped from V and 3 bases from J, the junction kept 1 base outside the gene matches. The CDR3 DNA reads TGCGCCAGCAGCCAGGACAGGGGGGACTATGGCTACACCTTC. Amino acids: CASSQDRGDYGYTF.

This clonotype came up a few times. This chain connects TRBV10-3 to TRBJ1-2, with 8 positions matching TRBD1. This CDR3 is built from 16 residues. Germline values: CDR1 ENHRY, CDR2 SYGVKD. J lost 8 bases, V lost 0 bases, and 11 bases had no gene match. The CDR3, as DNA: TGTGCCATCAGTGAGTCACGGACAGGGAACCCTGACGGCTACACCTTC. Translated: CAISESRTGNPDGYTF.

The chain uses TRBV27 and TRBJ2-5, with 9 bases matching TRBD2. Unmatched junction bases numbered 9, after V lost 0 bases and J lost 4 bases. CDR1 is MNHEY and CDR2 is SMNVEV in the germline V gene (reference sequence). The CDR3 is 17 amino acids. CDR3 protein: CASSLSGGGEMGETQYF. CDR3 DNA sequence: TGTGCCAGCAGTTTATCCGGCGGGGGGGAGATGGGAGAGACCCAGTACTTC.

This clonotype was counted between two and nine times. This chain joins TRBV6-5 and TRBJ1-2, with D tentatively TRBD1 (6 bases). In germline, CDR1 is MNHEY, CDR2 SVGAGI. The CDR3 loop spans 15 amino acids. V dropped 1 base and J dropped 4 bases, with 13 bases sitting between them. This CDR3 reads CASSYFPRGGYGYTF. In DNA form, the CDR3 reads TGTGCCAGCAGTTACTTCCCCAGGGGAGGCTATGGCTACACCTTC.

This clonotype was counted a few times. The chain is built from TRBV5-1 and TRBJ2-2; D is unresolved. Looked up from germline, CDR1 is SGHRS and CDR2 is YFSETQ. With 2 bases removed from V and 0 bases from J, the gap between germline ends came to 11 bases. The CDR3 runs to 16 residues. The CDR3 coding sequence is TGCGCCAGCAGCTTTTCCGGGCCGGCGAACACCGGGGAGCTGTTTTTT. This encodes CASSFSGPANTGELFF.

V and J are TRBV20-1 and TRBJ2-1; possible D gene TRBD2, 5 bases. The CDR3 sequence is 14 residues long. Germline CDR1 DFQATT, CDR2 SNEGSKA (reference sequence). V was trimmed by 2 bases and J by 4 bases, leaving 12 bases between them. The CDR3 here is CSARPDEGYNEQFF. In DNA form, the CDR3 reads TGCAGTGCTAGACCGGACGAGGGATACAATGAGCAGTTCTTC.

This clonotype was picked up many times. The chain has TRBV7-6 and TRBJ2-5; 8 bases match TRBD1. Per the germline V gene, CDR1 is SGHVS and CDR2 is FNYEAQ. Trimming at V came to 4 bases and at J to 2 bases, leaving 18 bases not matched to a gene. CDR3 length: 19 amino acids. The CDR3 sequence is CASSWSRDRPRGYQETQYF. The CDR3 bases are TGTGCCAGCAGCTGGAGCCGGGACAGGCCCCGGGGCTATCAAGAGACCCAGTACTTC.

This clonotype was detected only once. At one of its ends the junction is not consistent with the germline gene, which may arise from a read error. This chain joins TRBV27 and TRBJ1-5; D possibly corresponds to TRBD1 (5 bases). The CDR3 contains 14 residues. Germline V gene data show CDR1 as MNHEY and CDR2 as SMNVEV (reference sequence). CDR3 in amino acids: CASSLGAGNQPRHF. CDR3 nucleotides: TGTGCCAGCAGTTTAGGGGCAGGGAATCAGCCCCGGCATTTT.

Comments on this clonotype: No conserved phenylalanine or tryptophan is present at the end of the CDR3, so a read error is the likely explanation. The chain uses TRBV19 and TRBJ2-3, with D tentatively TRBD1 or TRBD2 (5 bases each). CDR3 length: 15 amino acids. Germline V gene data show CDR1 as LNHDA and CDR2 as SQIVND (reference sequence). Trimming took 5 bases from V and 3 from J, leaving 15 bases between them. For the CDR3, the DNA is TGTGCCAGTAGTGGGACCTCTTCATCGACAGATACGCAGTATTCT. Its translation: CASSGTSSSTDTQYS.

This clonotype was seen repeatedly, ten times or more. The V gene is TRBV2, the J gene TRBJ1-5; D ambiguous. Germline V gene lookup returns CDR1 SNHLY and CDR2 FYNNEI. Trimming left V 0 bases short and J 2 bases short, with 8 bases between. This CDR3 is built from 15 residues. The CDR3, as DNA: TGTGCCAGCAGTGAAGCGGGGAACGGCAATCAGCCCCAGCATTTT. It encodes CASSEAGNGNQPQHF.

J is TRBJ1-6 and V is TRBV4-2; D is ambiguous. Germline CDR1 is LGHNA and CDR2 is YNFKEQ. V was clipped by 6 bases and J by 2 bases, with 20 bases between them. The CDR3 covers 18 residues. CDR3 DNA sequence: TGTGCCAGCAGTCCTAATGGAGGGTTTGGCCCCTATAATTCACCCCTCCACTTT. Residues: CASSPNGGFGPYNSPLHF.

Ten or more counts support this clonotype. The rearrangement links TRBV7-9 to TRBJ1-2; D uncertain. The length of the CDR3 is 16 residues. The V gene's germline CDR1 is SEHNR and CDR2 FQNEAQ (reference sequence). V was trimmed by 1 base and J by 4 bases, leaving 16 bases between them. The CDR3 DNA sequence: TGTGCCAGCAGCTTAGAGGAGACCCTACCGAGCTATGGCTACACCTTC. This codes for CASSLEETLPSYGYTF. Combining the CDR3 with reference TRBV7-9 and TRBJ1-2 gives the whole variable domain DTGVSQNPRHKITKRGQNVTFRCDPISEHNRLYWYRQTLGQGPEFLTYFQNEAQLEKSRLLSDRFSAERPKGSFSTLEIQRTEQGDSAMYLCASSLEETLPSYGYTFGSGTRLTVV.

As concerns this clonotype: Since a much larger clone is just one base distant, this may be a read error. The V call is TRBV29-1, the J call TRBJ2-7; 10 bases align to TRBD2. The CDR3 covers 15 residues. Germline CDR1 and CDR2: SQVTM and ANQGSEA. Unmatched junction bases numbered 8, after V lost 2 bases and J lost 4 bases. The CDR3 loop is CSVENGTSETYEQYF. CDR3 sequence (DNA): TGCAGCGTTGAAAATGGGACTAGCGAGACTTACGAGCAGTACTTC.

In this sample, this clonotype turned up a few times. The chain combines TRBV7-9 with TRBJ1-2, with D tentatively TRBD1 (6 bases). The CDR3 contains 14 residues. The V gene's germline CDR1 is SEHNR and CDR2 FQNEAQ (reference sequence). Trimming took 5 bases from V and 4 from J, leaving 14 bases between them. CDR3 loop: CASSAGHPSYGYTF. DNA of the CDR3: TGTGCCAGCAGCGCGGGACACCCAAGCTATGGCTACACCTTC.